What follows are 19 T cell receptor beta chains derived from one specimen sequenced in a study of blood T cell repertoires in COVID-19. Clones were sequenced by immunoSEQ multiplex PCR, and TCRdb holds only the in-frame ones, with some missing. Of 200,000 to 250,000 clones listed, 85% are singletons. Sequenced sample: PBMCs or T cells enriched from blood (not recorded which). The origin of the receptors is a woman aged 45 to 65 with acute COVID-19.

This chain links TRBV6-5 with TRBJ1-2; a possible D gene is TRBD1 (6 bases). Deletions cut 6 bases from V and 2 bases from J, with 10 bases between. This CDR3 comprises 13 residues. Germline CDR1 is MNHEY and CDR2 is SVGAGI. The CDR3 DNA sequence: TGTGCCAGCAGCCGAGACAGGAACTATGGCTACACCTTC. Translation gives CASSRDRNYGYTF.

This clone was observed a few times. The V call is TRBV5-6, the J call TRBJ2-7, with no clear D. Germline V gene data show CDR1 as SGHDT and CDR2 as YYEEEE. The CDR3 runs 11 residues. Trimming stripped 5 bases from V and 3 bases from J, with 6 bases between. The CDR3: CASSINYEQYF. Here the CDR3 DNA reads TGTGCCAGCAGTATTAACTACGAGCAGTACTTC.

The rearrangement uses TRBV10-3 and TRBJ1-5; possibly TRBD1 for D (5 bases). Looked up from germline, CDR1 is ENHRY and CDR2 is SYGVKD. The CDR3 extends over 13 amino acids. V gave up 10 bases and J gave up 10 bases, with 20 bases separating them. CDR3 residues: CATTDGVGQPQHF. In nucleotides, the CDR3 is TGTGCCACCACCGACGGAGTAGGACAACCCCAGCATTTT.

The chain joins TRBV7-6 to TRBJ1-1, with 7 bases lining up with TRBD1. The CDR3 loop spans 15 amino acids. V was clipped by 5 bases and J by 3 bases; unmatched bases: 9. Germline assignment: CDR1 SGHVS and CDR2 FNYEAQ. CDR3 DNA sequence: TGTGCCAGCAGCGCACGGACAGGACGATACACTGAAGCTTTCTTT. It yields the protein CASSARTGRYTEAFF. The complete variable domain, with remaining parts taken from reference TRBV7-6 and TRBJ1-1, reads GAGVSQSPRYKVTKRGQDVALRCDPISGHVSLYWYRQALGQGPEFLTYFNYEAQQDKSGLPNDRFSAERPEGSISTLTIQRTEQRDSAMYRCASSARTGRYTEAFFGQGTRLTVV.

The genes are TRBV27 and TRBJ1-1, with D possibly TRBD1 on 5 matching bases. CDR1 and CDR2 from the germline V gene are MNHEY and SMNVEV (reference sequence). V lost 4 bases and J 1 base, leaving 13 bases between the germline ends. CDR3 length: 15 residues. The CDR3 sequence is CASSSILGQNTEAFF. In DNA form, the CDR3 reads TGTGCCAGCAGTTCCATCTTGGGGCAGAACACTGAAGCTTTCTTT.

This chain joins TRBV6-2 or TRBV6-3 and TRBJ2-5; 7 bases line up with TRBD2. V lost 4 bases and J lost 2; bases outside the gene matches: 7. CDR3 length: 15 amino acids. Germline V gene data show CDR1 as MNHEY and CDR2 as SVGEGT. CDR3 amino acids: CASSSPGLGQETQYF. In DNA form, the CDR3 reads TGTGCCAGCAGTTCCCCCGGACTAGGACAAGAGACCCAGTACTTC.

This clone was counted at least ten times. The CDR3 protein is CASSLAGGPEAFF. The CDR3 region has the DNA TGCGCCAGCAGCTTGGCGGGGGGCCCTGAAGCTTTCTTT. V gene TRBV5-1 combines with J gene TRBJ1-1, with a possible D match to TRBD1 (6 bases). The CDR3 is 13 amino acids. Between the trimmed V and J ends, which lost 0 bases and 6 bases, there was a span of 9 bases. Germline CDR1 is SGHRS and CDR2 is YFSETQ.

CDR3 protein: CASSLASGGREEQYF. For the CDR3, the DNA is TGCGCCAGCAGCTTGGCCTCGGGGGGGCGAGAAGAGCAGTACTTC. The chain uses TRBV5-1 and TRBJ2-7; 8 nucleotides align to TRBD2. Trimming took 0 bases from V and 7 from J; bases not matched to a gene: 9. Germline CDR1 and CDR2: SGHRS and YFSETQ. This CDR3 spans 15 amino acids.

This chain joins TRBV5-1 and TRBJ2-3; D possibly corresponds to TRBD1 (5 bases). CDR1 and CDR2 (germline): SGHRS, YFSETQ. V was trimmed by 0 bases and J by 3 bases, leaving 8 bases between them. The length of the CDR3 is 14 residues. The CDR3 region is CASSLGGLTDTQYF. The CDR3 DNA follows: TGCGCCAGCAGCTTGGGGGGCCTTACAGATACGCAGTATTTT.

The rearrangement joins TRBV7-2 to TRBJ2-7; 10 positions match TRBD1. V shed 8 bases and J 7 bases; nucleotides not matched to a gene: 8. Germline V CDR1 and CDR2: SGHTA, FQGNSA. This CDR3 region has 13 residues. The DNA of the CDR3 is TGTGCCAGCGGACCGGGACAGGGGCAGGAGCAGTACTTC. It yields the protein CASGPGQGQEQYF.

This chain joins TRBV10-2 and TRBJ2-3, with D unresolved. The CDR3 loop spans 12 amino acids. CDR1 is WSHSY, CDR2 SAAADI, per germline. Deletions cut 0 bases from V and 4 bases from J, with 2 bases between. The DNA of the CDR3 is TGCGCCAGCAGTGAGTCCGCAGATACGCAGTATTTT. This encodes CASSESADTQYF.

This clone occurred a few times. V gene TRBV27 combines with J gene TRBJ1-1; D possibly corresponds to TRBD1 (5 bases). This CDR3 comprises 16 residues. Trimming cost V 6 bases and J 1 base, with 18 bases left between them. CDR1 is MNHEY, CDR2 SMNVEV, per germline (reference sequence). In nucleotides, the CDR3 is TGTGCCAGCAGCCTTCGCGGCCCCGGGGGGAACACTGAAGCTTTCTTT. Its protein is CASSLRGPGGNTEAFF.

The chain has TRBV29-1 and TRBJ2-7, with 9 bases that match TRBD1. The CDR3 is 14 amino acids. Germline CDR1 SQVTM, CDR2 ANQGSEA. V shed 3 bases, J shed 2 bases, and the junction held 5 bases outside the gene matches. The CDR3 coding sequence is TGCAGCGTTGAGGGACAGGGTCCTGCCTACGAGCAGTACTTC. This sequence encodes CSVEGQGPAYEQYF.

This rearrangement joins TRBV7-2 to TRBJ1-1; TRBD1 aligns across 8 bases. J was trimmed by 6 bases and V by 1 base; bases with no gene match: 7. Germline CDR1 is SGHTA and CDR2 is FQGNSA. There are 15 residues in the CDR3. The DNA for the CDR3 is TGTGCCAGCAGCTTAGGGACAGGGAGGATGCCTGAAGCTTTCTTT. Protein sequence: CASSLGTGRMPEAFF.

The chain joins TRBV9 to TRBJ1-2, with D maybe TRBD1 (5 bases). Per the germline V gene, CDR1 is SGDLS and CDR2 is YYNGEE. The CDR3 runs to 15 residues. The ends were cut back, 0 bases at V and 8 bases at J, with 17 bases in the middle. This CDR3 reads CASSVAVGGGQGYTF. The CDR3 DNA sequence: TGTGCCAGCAGCGTAGCCGTCGGGGGGGGTCAAGGCTACACCTTC.

The V call is TRBV9, the J call TRBJ2-1; tentative D call: TRBD2 (5 bases). Germline V CDR1 and CDR2: SGDLS, YYNGEE. This CDR3 spans 13 amino acids. V gave up 2 bases and J gave up 6 bases, with 9 bases separating them. The CDR3 region has the DNA TGTGCCAGCAGCGTCGGGATTATCAATGAGCAGTTCTTC. It codes for CASSVGIINEQFF.

V is TRBV19 and J is TRBJ1-2; tentatively, D is TRBD1 (6 bases). CDR1 is LNHDA, CDR2 SQIVND, per germline (reference sequence). The V and J ends lost 3 bases and 4 bases respectively, with 12 bases between them. The CDR3 extends over 14 amino acids. Here the CDR3 reads CASSINSGAYGYTF. Written as DNA, the CDR3 is TGTGCCAGTAGTATTAACTCAGGGGCCTATGGCTACACCTTC.

V is TRBV6-5 and J is TRBJ1-2, with TRBD1 as a possible D gene (5 bases). V was shortened by 10 bases and J by 4 bases, with 10 bases between the two germline ends. Germline V gene data show CDR1 as MNHEY and CDR2 as SVGAGI. CDR3 length: 11 residues. The chain's CDR3 is CATRVGYGYTF. DNA for the CDR3: TGTGCCACCAGGGTCGGCTATGGCTACACCTTC.

This clone occurred a few times. V and J are TRBV9 and TRBJ1-5, with D possibly being TRBD1 (6 bases). V was clipped by 1 base and J by 3 bases, with 11 bases between them. The CDR3 is 15 residues long. CDR1 and CDR2 from the germline V gene are SGDLS and YYNGEE. CDR3: CASSVSGANNQPQHF. CDR3 nucleotides: TGTGCCAGCAGCGTATCAGGGGCTAACAATCAGCCCCAGCATTTT.